This TCR beta chain stems from a study of monozygotic twins with cystic fibrosis. General study findings and limits: Unrelated CF individuals shared fewer identical clonotypes than monozygotic CF twins. Co-twins had the most similar V usage for 13 of 16 pairs, J for 8.

Sequencing was performed with immunoSEQ multiplex PCR; in TCRdb, only in-frame clones are kept and a portion is missing. The table records fewer than 20,000 clones, about 89% of them present only once. A remark on this clone: Its antigen is unknown.

CDR3 size: 16 residues. V was shortened by 3 bases and J by 3 bases, with 18 bases between the two germline ends. CDR1 SGHRS and CDR2 YFSETQ come from the germline V gene. The TCR originated in a girl aged 2-10 years with cystic fibrosis. Sequencing input: blood. V gene TRBV5-1 combines with J gene TRBJ1-1; D gene ambiguous. The CDR3 is CASSYSTRQRDTEAFF. The CDR3 bases are TGCGCCAGCAGCTATTCGACCCGCCAGAGAGACACTGAAGCTTTCTTT.